The clone carrying this TCR beta chain was seen only a few times. Its cognate antigen is unknown. Germline values: CDR1 KGHSH, CDR2 LQKENI. Trimming removed 3 bases from V and 2 bases from J; junction bases left unmatched: 7. The CDR3 totals 16 residues. These data come from a study of human T cells and chemical hapten exposure. Regarding time point: patch test 3, about 24 weeks after DPC sensitization. Sample treatment: therapeutic diphenylcyclopropenone sensitization with weekly scalp DPC. Each patch-test visit's blood sample preceded patch application. General observations from the study: TCRs whose frequency exceeded 1 in 1000 remained the same following DPC sensitization. Controls formed significantly fewer large CDR3 similarity clusters than expanded TCRs did. Donors in the study had alopecia, meaning their immune response may differ from healthy people's.

In TCRdb, the RACE reads were re-called with MiXCR into one record per CDR3 protein. The sample has 85,000 to 100,000 distinct CDR3 sequences, less than 35% seen once; the top ten hold 10%. Source: whole blood, taken in connection with sensitization to the hapten diphenylcyclopropenone (DPC). The clonotype originates from a man aged 35 to 55 with alopecia areata. Some clones in this sample may be carry-over from other donors' samples. The chain joins TRBV18 to TRBJ1-5; 7 positions match TRBD1. The chain's CDR3 is CASSPDRVRGNQPQHF. DNA for the CDR3: TGTGCCAGCTCACCCGACAGGGTCAGAGGCAATCAGCCCCAGCATTTT.